This T cell receptor (beta chain) was retrieved from a study of blood T cells in healthy people across ages. General study findings and limits: Across the age range, TCR beta diversity per million T cells fell in a roughly linear way. CMV infection status of these donors was not known.

PCR was performed a second time for about 7 to 11 cycles using a sample-barcoded 5' primer and a J-beta primer mix. A single record per CDR3 protein comes from TCRdb applying MiXCR to the 5' RACE reads. The table records around 600,000 distinct CDR3 sequences, about 45% of them present only once. This clonotype was seen many times. Its matching antigen is unknown. Looked up from germline, CDR1 is SGHRS and CDR2 is YFSETQ. The CDR3 totals 12 residues. V was clipped by 2 bases and J by 6 bases, with 6 bases between them. The clonotype was recovered from an older man in good health. J is TRBJ2-1 and V is TRBV5-1, with D possibly matching TRBD2 (5 bases). Input material: blood. CDR3 nucleotides: TGCGCCAGCAGCTTCCTAGCCAATGAGCAGTTCTTC. Protein: CASSFLANEQFF.